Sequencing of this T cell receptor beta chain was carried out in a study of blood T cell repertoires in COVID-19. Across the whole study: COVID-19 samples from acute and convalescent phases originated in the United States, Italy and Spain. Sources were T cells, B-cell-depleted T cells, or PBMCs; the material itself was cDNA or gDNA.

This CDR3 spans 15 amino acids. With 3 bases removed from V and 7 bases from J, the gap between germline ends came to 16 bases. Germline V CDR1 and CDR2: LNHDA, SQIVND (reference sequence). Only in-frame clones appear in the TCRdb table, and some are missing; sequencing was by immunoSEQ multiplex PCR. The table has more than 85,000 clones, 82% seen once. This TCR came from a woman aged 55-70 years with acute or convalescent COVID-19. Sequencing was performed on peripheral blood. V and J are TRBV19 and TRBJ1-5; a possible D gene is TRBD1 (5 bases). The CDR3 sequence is CASSIGWAGIQPQHF. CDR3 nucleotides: TGTGCCAGTAGTATCGGGTGGGCAGGGATACAGCCCCAGCATTTT.